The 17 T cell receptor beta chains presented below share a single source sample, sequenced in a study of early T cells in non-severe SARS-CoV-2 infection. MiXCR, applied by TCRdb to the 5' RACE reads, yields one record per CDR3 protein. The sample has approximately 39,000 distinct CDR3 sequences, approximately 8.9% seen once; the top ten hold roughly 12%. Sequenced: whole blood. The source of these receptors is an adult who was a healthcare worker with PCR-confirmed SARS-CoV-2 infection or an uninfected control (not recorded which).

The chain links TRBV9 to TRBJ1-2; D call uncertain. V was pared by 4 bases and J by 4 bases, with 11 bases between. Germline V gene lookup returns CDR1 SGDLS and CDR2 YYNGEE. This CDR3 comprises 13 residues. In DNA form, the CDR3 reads TGTGCCAGCAGCCCCCTCCGGGGCTATGGCTACACCTTC. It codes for CASSPLRGYGYTF.

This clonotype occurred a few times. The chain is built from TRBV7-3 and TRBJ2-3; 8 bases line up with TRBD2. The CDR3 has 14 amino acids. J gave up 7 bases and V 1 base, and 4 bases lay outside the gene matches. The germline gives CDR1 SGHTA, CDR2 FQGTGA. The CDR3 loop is CASSLIGLANTQYF. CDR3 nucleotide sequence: TGTGCCAGCAGCTTAATCGGACTAGCTAATACGCAGTATTTT.

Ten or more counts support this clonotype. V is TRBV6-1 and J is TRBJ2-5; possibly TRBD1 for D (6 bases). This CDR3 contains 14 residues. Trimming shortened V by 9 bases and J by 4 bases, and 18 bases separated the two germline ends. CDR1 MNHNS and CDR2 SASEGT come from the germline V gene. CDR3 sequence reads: CASYRDTRSETQYF. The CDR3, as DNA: TGTGCCAGTTACCGGGACACACGGTCAGAGACCCAGTACTTC.

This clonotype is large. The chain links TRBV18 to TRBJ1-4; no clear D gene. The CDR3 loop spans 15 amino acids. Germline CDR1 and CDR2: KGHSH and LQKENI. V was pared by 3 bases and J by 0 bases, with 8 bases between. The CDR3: CASSPDGATNEKLFF. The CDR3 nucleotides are TGTGCCAGCTCACCGGACGGTGCAACTAATGAAAAACTGTTTTTT.

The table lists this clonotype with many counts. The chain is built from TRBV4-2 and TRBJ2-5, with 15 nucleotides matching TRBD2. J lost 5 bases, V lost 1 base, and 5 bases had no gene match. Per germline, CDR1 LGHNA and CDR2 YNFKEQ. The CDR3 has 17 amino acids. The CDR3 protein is CASSQGTSGGAAETQYF. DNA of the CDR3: TGTGCCAGCAGCCAAGGGACTAGCGGGGGGGCCGCGGAGACCCAGTACTTC.

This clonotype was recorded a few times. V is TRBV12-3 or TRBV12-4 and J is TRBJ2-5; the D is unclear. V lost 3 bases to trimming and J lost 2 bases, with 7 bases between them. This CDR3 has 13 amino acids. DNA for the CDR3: TGTGCCAGCAGTTTCCGCACTCAAGAGACCCAGTACTTC. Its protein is CASSFRTQETQYF.

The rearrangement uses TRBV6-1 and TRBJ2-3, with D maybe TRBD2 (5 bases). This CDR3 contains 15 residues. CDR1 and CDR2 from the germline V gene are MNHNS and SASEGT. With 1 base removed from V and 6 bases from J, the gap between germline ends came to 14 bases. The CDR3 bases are TGTGCCAGCAGTGAAGGGTGGCGCGGGTTCGATACGCAGTATTTT. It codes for CASSEGWRGFDTQYF.

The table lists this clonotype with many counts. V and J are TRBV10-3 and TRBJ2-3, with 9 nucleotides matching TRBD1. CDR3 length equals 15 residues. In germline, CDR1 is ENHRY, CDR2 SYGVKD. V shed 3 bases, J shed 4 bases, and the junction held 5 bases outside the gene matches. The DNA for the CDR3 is TGTGCCATCAGTGATGGGACAGGGTCGTCAGATACGCAGTATTTT. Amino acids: CAISDGTGSSDTQYF.

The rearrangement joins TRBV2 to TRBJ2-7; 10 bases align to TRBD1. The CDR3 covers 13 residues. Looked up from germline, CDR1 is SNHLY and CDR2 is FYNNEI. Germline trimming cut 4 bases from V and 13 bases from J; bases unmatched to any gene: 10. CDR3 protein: CASSAISGTGDYF. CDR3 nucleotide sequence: TGTGCCAGCAGTGCAATTTCCGGGACAGGGGATTACTTC. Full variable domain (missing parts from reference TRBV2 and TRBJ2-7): EPEVTQTPSHQVTQMGQEVILRCVPISNHLYFYWYRQILGQKVEFLVSFYNNEISEKSEIFDDQFSVERPDGSNFTLKIRSTKLEDSAMYFCASSAISGTGDYFGPGTRLTVT.

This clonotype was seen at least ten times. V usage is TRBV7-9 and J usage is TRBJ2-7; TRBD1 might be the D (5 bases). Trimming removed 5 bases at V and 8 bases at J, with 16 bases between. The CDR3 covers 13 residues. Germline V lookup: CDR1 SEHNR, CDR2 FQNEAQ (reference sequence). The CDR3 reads CASSPTPRVKQYF. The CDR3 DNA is TGTGCCAGCAGCCCGACGCCCAGGGTAAAGCAGTACTTC.

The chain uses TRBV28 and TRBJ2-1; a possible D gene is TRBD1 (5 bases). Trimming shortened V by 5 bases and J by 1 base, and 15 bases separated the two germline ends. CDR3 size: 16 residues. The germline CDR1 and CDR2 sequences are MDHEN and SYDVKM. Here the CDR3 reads CASSGAGRRSYNEQFF. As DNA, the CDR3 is TGTGCCAGCAGTGGGGCCGGAAGACGGTCCTACAATGAGCAGTTCTTC. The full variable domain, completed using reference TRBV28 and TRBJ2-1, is DVKVTQSSRYLVKRTGEKVFLECVQDMDHENMFWYRQDPGLGLRLIYFSYDVKMKEKGDIPEGYSVSREKKERFSLILESASTNQTSMYLCASSGAGRRSYNEQFFGPGTRLTVL.

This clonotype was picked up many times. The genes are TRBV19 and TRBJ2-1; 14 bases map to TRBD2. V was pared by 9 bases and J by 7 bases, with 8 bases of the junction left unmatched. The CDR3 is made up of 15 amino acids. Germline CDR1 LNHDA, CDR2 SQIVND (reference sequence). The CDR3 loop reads CASQRTSGGQNEQFF. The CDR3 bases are TGTGCCAGCCAGCGGACTAGCGGGGGGCAGAATGAGCAGTTCTTC.

The CDR3 sequence is CASSFVGVGTDTQYF. In nucleotides, the CDR3 is TGTGCCAGCAGTTTTGTAGGTGTTGGCACAGATACGCAGTATTTT. This chain uses TRBV12-3 or TRBV12-4 with TRBJ2-3; D is uncertain. The V end was cut by 3 bases, the J end by 1 base, with 11 bases between. The CDR3 consists of 15 residues.

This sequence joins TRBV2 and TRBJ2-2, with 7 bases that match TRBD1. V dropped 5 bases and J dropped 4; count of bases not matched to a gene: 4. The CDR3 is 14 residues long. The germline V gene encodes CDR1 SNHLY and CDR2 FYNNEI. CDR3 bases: TGTGCCAGCAGTAGGGACAGAAGCACCGGGGAGCTGTTTTTT. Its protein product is CASSRDRSTGELFF.

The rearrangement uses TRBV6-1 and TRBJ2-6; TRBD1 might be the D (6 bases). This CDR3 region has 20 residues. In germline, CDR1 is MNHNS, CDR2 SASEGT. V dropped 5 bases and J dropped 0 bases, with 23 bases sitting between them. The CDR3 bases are TGTGCCAGCAGTCCTCGTAACAATCGACAGGCGAGCTCTGGGGCCAACGTCCTGACTTTC. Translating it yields CASSPRNNRQASSGANVLTF.

Here the CDR3 DNA reads TGTGCCAGCTCACCCCTAGCTGCGACTGCCACCGATCAGCCCCAGCATTTT. Its translation is CASSPLAATATDQPQHF. J is TRBJ1-5 and V is TRBV18; the D is unclear. Germline CDR1 KGHSH, CDR2 LQKENI. The length of the CDR3 is 17 residues. The V gene lost 3 bases and the J gene lost 5 bases, with 20 bases spanning the gap. The full variable domain, its missing parts supplied by reference TRBV18 and TRBJ1-5, is NAGVMQNPRHLVRRRGQEARLRCSPMKGHSHVYWYRQLPEEGLKFMVYLQKENIIDESGMPKERFSAEFPKEGPSILRIQQVVRGDSAAYFCASSPLAATATDQPQHFGDGTRLSIL.

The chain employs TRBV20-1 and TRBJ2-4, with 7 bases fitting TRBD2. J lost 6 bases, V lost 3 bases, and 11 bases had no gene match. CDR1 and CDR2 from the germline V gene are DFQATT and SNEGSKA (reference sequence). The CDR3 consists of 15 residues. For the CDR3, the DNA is TGCAGTGCTAGCCCGGCGGGGGATGGGGGAAACATTCAGTACTTC. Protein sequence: CSASPAGDGGNIQYF.